One T cell receptor (beta chain) is described in this entry. Its antigen is still unknown. With 60 Vbeta and 13 Jbeta primers, the PCR was carried out. Clones were sequenced by immunoSEQ multiplex PCR, and TCRdb holds only the in-frame ones, with some missing. The sample lists about 130,000 clones, 65% to 80% seen once, with around 7% in the top ten. These data come from a study of cytomegalovirus exposure and HLA in healthy donors. Study-wide points: Analyzed later, association rates of TCRs varied across HLA loci, with DRB1 most and HLA-C fewest. The likely origin of a cluster of highly shared sequence variants was a sequencing artifact.

The CDR3 contains 15 residues. Germline loops: CDR1 LNHDA, CDR2 SQIVND (reference sequence). This rearrangement joins TRBV19 to TRBJ2-5; tentatively, D is TRBD1 (6 bases). The end of the DNA is better explained by TRBJ2-7, so the J call may be wrong. Material: PBMCs. This TCR was sampled from a man aged 35 to 55 in good health and CMV-seropositive. The CDR3 sequence is CASSMGASHPYEQYF. The CDR3 bases are TGTGCCAGTAGTATGGGGGCTAGCCATCCTTACGAGCAGTACTTC.